The 8 T cell receptor beta chains below all came from one sample that was sequenced in a study of cytomegalovirus exposure and HLA in healthy donors. The PCR ran on 60 Vbeta and 13 Jbeta primers. Libraries were prepared by immunoSEQ multiplex PCR; TCRdb keeps only in-frame clonotypes and omits some of them. This table holds 65,000 to 75,000 clones, 68% found once. The sequencing input was PBMCs. These receptors all stem from a woman under 40 in good health and CMV-seronegative.

The V gene is TRBV2, the J gene TRBJ2-1, with unresolved D. V dropped 5 bases and J dropped 3 bases, with 14 bases sitting between them. CDR3 length: 15 residues. Germline V gives CDR1 SNHLY, CDR2 FYNNEI. The CDR3 spells CASSRRGSLYNEQFF. In DNA form, the CDR3 reads TGTGCCAGCAGTAGGCGAGGTTCCCTCTACAATGAGCAGTTCTTC.

This clone turned up a few times. J is TRBJ1-5 and V is TRBV28, with 10 positions matching TRBD1. CDR3 size: 16 residues. V lost 6 bases, J lost 5 bases, and 10 bases stayed unmatched. Germline assignment: CDR1 MDHEN and CDR2 SYDVKM. CDR3 DNA: TGTGCCAGCAGCTCAGACAGGGGGCTCTGGGATCAGCCCCAGCATTTT. Protein: CASSSDRGLWDQPQHF.

This clone showed up just a few times. This rearrangement joins TRBV5-6 to TRBJ1-3; TRBD1 might be the D (6 bases). Germline CDR1 reads SGHDT; CDR2 reads YYEEEE. Trimming left V 1 base short and J 0 bases short, with 17 bases between. The CDR3 totals 18 residues. The CDR3 coding sequence is TGTGCCAGCAGCTTGCCACATACTCCGGACAGCTCTGGAAACACCATATATTTT. This sequence encodes CASSLPHTPDSSGNTIYF.

The genes are TRBV6-6 and TRBJ1-2; perhaps TRBD1 as D (6 bases). CDR1 is MNHNY and CDR2 is SVGAGI in the germline V gene (reference sequence). This CDR3 has 11 amino acids. The CDR3 DNA sequence: TGTGCTCTTAGGGGGGGAAATGGCTACACCTTC. This gives the protein CALRGGNGYTF.

V gene TRBV6-6 combines with J gene TRBJ1-6, with TRBD1 as a possible D gene (6 bases). Trimming removed 5 bases at V and 8 bases at J, with 10 bases between. This CDR3 is built from 13 residues. Germline CDR1 is MNHNY and CDR2 is SVGAGI (reference sequence). The CDR3 loop is CASSTGRDSPLHF. The CDR3 nucleotides read TGTGCCAGCAGTACAGGGAGGGATTCACCCCTCCACTTT.

The chain employs TRBV5-1 and TRBJ2-1; TRBD2 matches at 7 bases. The V gene end was trimmed by 4 bases and the J gene end by 3 bases; junction bases not matched to a gene: 1. The CDR3 is 13 residues long. Germline CDR1 SGHRS, CDR2 YFSETQ. In DNA, the CDR3 is TGCGCCAGCAGCGGGACTAACTACAATGAGCAGTTCTTC. Protein: CASSGTNYNEQFF.

This clone was counted a single time. The rearrangement joins TRBV19 to TRBJ2-2; possible D gene TRBD1, 6 bases. The germline V gene has CDR1 LNHDA and CDR2 SQIVND (reference sequence). There are 14 residues in the CDR3. V lost 6 bases, J lost 5 bases, and 13 bases lay in between. CDR3 amino acids: CASSPDRRTGELFF. The CDR3 DNA follows: TGTGCCAGTAGCCCGGACAGACGAACCGGGGAGCTGTTTTTT.

This clone was counted between two and nine times. V is TRBV7-3 and J is TRBJ2-2, with D hard to call. Germline CDR1 is SGHTA and CDR2 is FQGTGA. The CDR3 consists of 13 residues. V dropped 6 bases and J dropped 0 bases, with 5 bases sitting between them. The chain's CDR3 is CASSFTNTGELFF. CDR3 bases: TGTGCCAGCAGTTTTACGAACACCGGGGAGCTGTTTTTT.